This TCR beta chain was observed in a study of blood T cell repertoires in COVID-19. Study details: Sites across the United States, Italy and Spain contributed samples from acute and convalescent COVID-19. Nucleic acid was either cDNA or gDNA, and it came from T cells, B-cell-depleted T cells, or PBMCs.

CDR3 size: 13 residues. V was pared by 7 bases and J by 0 bases, with 6 bases between. Germline V gene data show CDR1 as LNHDA and CDR2 as SQIVND (reference sequence). Per the study methods: Estimates of nucleated cell counts were drawn from the amplification of reference gene primers. Some clones are missing from TCRdb's copy, which holds only in-frame ones; the method was immunoSEQ multiplex PCR. V and J calls and clone size are given by that table; D and trimming were obtained from the DNA. Of 99,000 or so clones in the sample, around 76% were seen once. Only one count was recorded for this clone. The clonotype comes from a woman between 65 and 79 years old with acute or convalescent COVID-19. What was sequenced was peripheral blood. The rearrangement joins TRBV19 to TRBJ1-4; D remains unclear. CDR3 nucleotide sequence: TGTGCCAGTACGGAGGCAACTAATGAAAAACTGTTTTTT. This translates into CASTEATNEKLFF.